The 13 T cell receptor beta chains in this list originate from one sample, sequenced in a study of T cell changes during pregnancy in multiple sclerosis. Some clones are missing from TCRdb's copy, which holds only in-frame ones; the method was immunoSEQ multiplex PCR. The sample lists about 53,000 clones; about 93% were seen once. The sample was CD4+ T cells from peripheral blood mononuclear cells, taken in the third trimester of pregnancy. These receptor sequences come from a female donor with multiple sclerosis, enrolled in a pregnancy study.

J is TRBJ2-6 and V is TRBV4-1; D is undetermined. Germline assignment: CDR1 MGHRA and CDR2 YSYEKL. Trimming took off 3 bases at V and 2 bases at J, with 11 bases between the two ends. The CDR3 sequence is 16 residues long. In DNA, the CDR3 is TGCGCCAGCAGCCACCCCCGAGGAGCTGGGGCCAACGTCCTGACTTTC. Its protein is CASSHPRGAGANVLTF.

This chain joins TRBV5-4 and TRBJ1-2, with 7 bases identical to TRBD1. J was trimmed by 8 bases and V by 4 bases; bases with no gene match: 5. The CDR3 consists of 12 residues. The germline gives CDR1 SGHNT, CDR2 YYREEE (reference sequence). As DNA, the CDR3 is TGTGCCAGCAGCACCACGGACAGGGGCTACACCTTC. Its protein product is CASSTTDRGYTF.

The chain couples TRBV6-6 to TRBJ2-7, with D maybe TRBD2 (6 bases). The CDR3 runs to 14 residues. Per the germline V gene, CDR1 is MNHNY and CDR2 is SVGAGI (reference sequence). Trimming took off 2 bases at V and 6 bases at J, with 14 bases between the two ends. The CDR3 DNA reads as TGTGCCAGCAGTTACAGTCCACGGGGGTCCGAGCAGTACTTC. Amino acids: CASSYSPRGSEQYF.

This chain joins TRBV7-3 and TRBJ2-3, with 8 bases lining up with TRBD2. The CDR3 is 17 residues long. Germline CDR1 SGHTA, CDR2 FQGTGA. Losses at the gene ends were 5 bases for V and 2 bases for J; bases not matched to a gene: 12. The CDR3, as DNA: TGTGCCAGCAGCCCCGGTTCGAGCGGGGGCCCCACAGATACGCAGTATTTT. This translates into CASSPGSSGGPTDTQYF. The complete variable domain, with remaining parts taken from reference TRBV7-3 and TRBJ2-3, reads GAGVSQTPSNKVTEKGKYVELRCDPISGHTALYWYRQSLGQGPEFLIYFQGTGAADDSGLPNDRFFAVRPEGSVSTLKIQRTERGDSAVYLCASSPGSSGGPTDTQYFGPGTRLTVL.

The CDR3 spells CASSWARGPNYGYTF. The DNA for the CDR3 is TGTGCCAGCAGCTGGGCTCGGGGTCCTAACTATGGCTACACCTTC. The genes are TRBV11-2 and TRBJ1-2; D uncertain. V dropped 4 bases and J dropped 0 bases, with 12 bases sitting between them. This CDR3 region has 15 residues. CDR1 and CDR2 (germline): SGHAT, FQNNGV.

The chain couples TRBV23-1 to TRBJ2-7; D perhaps matches TRBD2 (6 bases). TRBV23-1 is an ORF; its function is uncertain. The CDR3 sequence is 14 residues long. Trimming took off 0 bases at V and 5 bases at J, with 11 bases between the two ends. In nucleotides, the CDR3 is TGCGCCAGCAGTCAATCGTGGAGGGCCCACGAGCAGTACTTC. Its translation is CASSQSWRAHEQYF.

The chain couples TRBV30 to TRBJ1-5; D not certain. CDR1 is GTSNPN, CDR2 SVGIG, per germline (reference sequence). The CDR3 sequence is 14 residues long. The V and J ends lost 4 bases and 6 bases respectively, with 16 bases between them. The DNA for the CDR3 is TGTGCCTGGAAAGGTCGGGGAGGGAGTCAGCCCCAGCATTTT. Amino acids: CAWKGRGGSQPQHF.

This chain joins TRBV7-9 and TRBJ1-5; weak D call: TRBD1 (5 bases). The length of the CDR3 is 17 residues. Looked up from germline, CDR1 is SEHNR and CDR2 is FQNEAQ (reference sequence). V was pared by 2 bases and J by 5 bases, with 19 bases between. This chain's CDR3 is CASSLFPPGKAHQPQHF. In nucleotides, the CDR3 is TGTGCCAGCAGCTTATTTCCCCCAGGGAAAGCTCATCAGCCCCAGCATTTT. The full variable domain, completed using reference TRBV7-9 and TRBJ1-5, is DTGVSQNPRHKITKRGQNVTFRCDPISEHNRLYWYRQTLGQGPEFLTYFQNEAQLEKSRLLSDRFSAERPKGSFSTLEIQRTEQGDSAMYLCASSLFPPGKAHQPQHFGDGTRLSIL.

The CDR3 DNA sequence: TGTGCCAGCAGCGTCGGACAGGGGAACTACGAGCAGTACTTC. It encodes CASSVGQGNYEQYF. The chain employs TRBV9 and TRBJ2-7, with TRBD1 matching over 9 bases. Germline CDR1 and CDR2: SGDLS and YYNGEE. With 2 bases clipped from V and 3 bases from J, the junction kept 3 bases outside the gene matches. This CDR3 comprises 14 residues. Filled out from reference TRBV9 and TRBJ2-7, the complete variable domain reads DSGVTQTPKHLITATGQRVTLRCSPRSGDLSVYWYQQSLDQGLQFLIQYYNGEERAKGNILERFSAQQFPDLHSELNLSSLELGDSALYFCASSVGQGNYEQYFGPGTRLTVT.

The genes are TRBV19 and TRBJ2-1; TRBD2 aligns across 9 bases. The length of the CDR3 is 17 residues. Germline-derived CDR1 and CDR2 are LNHDA and SQIVND (reference sequence). V lost 0 bases and J lost 6; bases outside the gene matches: 9. CDR3 residues: CASSIEGTTSGGNEQFF. The DNA of the CDR3 is TGTGCCAGTAGTATAGAGGGGACGACTAGCGGCGGCAATGAGCAGTTCTTC.

V and J are TRBV5-6 and TRBJ1-1, with D perhaps TRBD1 (6 bases). Trimming left V 0 bases short and J 5 bases short, with 11 bases between. Germline V lookup: CDR1 SGHDT, CDR2 YYEEEE. CDR3 length: 14 residues. CDR3 nucleotides: TGTGCCAGCAGCTTGGGGGGGCTTGGAACTGAAGCTTTCTTT. Translating gives CASSLGGLGTEAFF.

CDR3 DNA sequence: TGTGCCAGCAGCGTTACTAGGAACACCGGGGAGCTGTTTTTT. Translation gives CASSVTRNTGELFF. The chain links TRBV7-2 to TRBJ2-2; D possibly corresponds to TRBD2 (5 bases). Per germline, CDR1 SGHTA and CDR2 FQGNSA. V lost 5 bases, J lost 1 base, and 8 bases lay in between. This CDR3 comprises 14 residues.

This chain connects TRBV5-6 to TRBJ1-1; maybe TRBD1 (5 bases). The CDR3 consists of 13 residues. V was cut by 4 bases and J by 0 bases, with 7 bases left in between. Germline V CDR1 and CDR2: SGHDT, YYEEEE. The CDR3 spells CASSPGVNTEAFF. CDR3 nucleotides: TGTGCCAGCAGCCCGGGGGTGAACACTGAAGCTTTCTTT. Filled out from reference TRBV5-6 and TRBJ1-1, the complete variable domain reads DAGVTQSPTHLIKTRGQQVTLRCSPKSGHDTVSWYQQALGQGPQFIFQYYEEEERQRGNFPDRFSGHQFPNYSSELNVNALLLGDSALYLCASSPGVNTEAFFGQGTRLTVV.